This T cell receptor beta chain was observed in a study of T-cell memory formation after mild COVID-19 (dated by TCRdb to the early 2020s). Concerning the study at large: TCR sequence clusters from the two donors were found to be largely donor specific. Longitudinal TCRalpha and TCRbeta repertoire sequencing tracked T-cell clones expanding and contracting after mild COVID-19 in a couple of donors. Two young, previously healthy adult volunteers, one female and one male, were included in the cohort.

Results and caveats for the whole study, not just this receptor: Contracting CD4+ clones were found mainly in CM and EM memory subsets, while CD8+ clones were enriched in EMRA. The study included only a couple of mild cases, and larger cohorts that include severe cases with pre-infection samples were judged to be necessary. The detection of some responding clones in pre-infection memory suggests that pre-existing cross-reactive memory T cells joined the SARS-CoV-2 response. Clones contracting from day 15 to 85 had balanced CD4/CD8 phenotypes, while a second wave expanding from day 15 to 37 was biased towards CD4+. Whether the second-wave clones peaking on day 37 were SARS-CoV-2 specific was not confirmed.

PBMCs were isolated by Ficoll-Paque density gradient centrifugation. The sample holds a few counts of this clonotype. Its antigen remains unidentified. Base qualities were left out, and no much larger clone turns up one base away. Looking up the germline V gene yields CDR1 LGHNT and CDR2 FRNRAP. The germline V and J ends show losses of 9 bases and 5 bases respectively, and no gene match explains 6 bases of the junction. Reading from cysteine to phenylalanine, the CDR3 counts 12 amino acids. Just CDR3 DNA is preserved here, 36 bases in frame from base 1. The reads were generated on an Illumina NovaSeq 6000. TCRalpha and TCRbeta cDNA libraries were constructed by 5'RACE with constant-segment primers, with sample barcodes and unique molecular identifiers being introduced. Trizol reagent was used to extract RNA from every sample. Library amplification was performed in two PCR steps, and a second sample barcode and Illumina TruSeq adapters were introduced in the second step. Libraries were sequenced on an Illumina NovaSeq with 2 x 150 bp paired-end reads. The original methods were these. With migec v1.2.7, reads were demultiplexed and then collapsed into UMI-guided consensus sequences. Using mixcr v2.1.11, UMI consensuses were aligned to TRA and TRB V and J templates and then assembled into clonotypes. A clonotype was counted as expanded or contracted only if both edgeR and NoisET called the change significant, with noise models trained on biological replicates. For edgeR calls, the thresholds were a false discovery rate-adjusted p below 0.01 and a log2 fold-change of 1. As an exploratory analysis of dynamics, max-normalized trajectories of the 1000 most abundant clonotypes were examined with PCA combined with hierarchical clustering. The CD4 or CD8 phenotype of responding clones was assigned using the separately sequenced CD4+ and CD8+ repertoires. TCRdb handled the public reads itself, with Q25 trimming in fastp and clone calling in MiXCR, and kept productive beta chains. Rows matching on CDR3 protein sequence are summarized as one entry with the most common DNA and genes. What appears here as the V and J calls and clone size reflects TCRdb's work, not the paper's. The table for this sample lists some 250,000 distinct CDR3 sequences; under 20% of them were counted only once. 20% to 25% of the sample goes to the ten largest clones.

Source material: PBMCs or a T cell subset sorted from them (not recorded which). The sequence is built from TRBV12-5 and TRBJ2-7; TRBD1 agrees with 8 junctional bases. The clonotype comes from a man aged 18 to 29 who had mild COVID-19 (a few samples of this study predate the infection). The sample titles of this study are shuffled in the database, so cell type and time point are left out; the donor was told from shared clones. CDR3 protein: CARWTGSHEQYF. The DNA reads as follows: TGTGCTAGATGGACAGGGAGCCACGAGCAGTACTTC.